The subject of this entry is one T cell receptor beta chain. As yet, its antigen is unknown. Stated time point: newly diagnosed GD, antithyroid drugs for less than 3 months. The TCR library was made from RNA that had been extracted from PBMCs in TRIzol. Arm-PCR of CDR3 regions and iRepertoire HTBI primers were used to build TCR beta libraries. TCRdb analysed the multiplex PCR reads with MiXCR anew, one entry per CDR3 protein. The table has 250,000 to 400,000 distinct CDR3 sequences, over 15% seen once; the top ten hold 35% to 45%. This specimen comes from a study of regulatory T cells in long-lasting Graves disease. Study context: Antithyroid drugs had been taken under 3 months by newly diagnosed Graves' patients.

The germline V gene has CDR1 SQVTM and CDR2 ANQGSEA. The CDR3 has 13 residues. The trim removed 1 base at V and 6 bases at J, leaving 6 bases unmatched. Study-wide points: Thyroid tissue was not sampled; only peripheral blood was.

This rearrangement joins TRBV29-1 to TRBJ2-7; 7 positions match TRBD1. The sequenced sample was peripheral blood mononuclear cells (PBMCs), obtained at new diagnosis, from a patient treated with antithyroid drugs. The receptor was isolated from a female donor with Graves disease. CDR3 bases: TGCAGCGTTGAAGGACAGGGTCAGACCGAGCAGTACTTC. It yields the protein CSVEGQGQTEQYF.